The sample holds a few counts of the clone carrying this T cell receptor (beta chain). The antigen remains unidentified. The library was built from 400 ng RNA with molecular barcoded adaptors for alpha/delta and beta/gamma chains. TCRdb recomputed calls from the reads with MiXCR, one row per CDR3 protein. Of 15,000 or so distinct CDR3 sequences in the sample, just over 20% were seen once. This CDR3 has 15 residues. The germline V gene encodes CDR1 LNHDA and CDR2 SQIVND (reference sequence). V was clipped by 0 bases and J by 3 bases, with 11 bases between them. The data originate from a study of read filtering for tumor transcriptome and immune sequencing. Study background: Patients were 17 male and around 13 female, mean age 65.9 years, range about 47 to 85. Notes on the study in general: Dropping single-read clonotypes raised IR-seq and RNA-seq shared-clonotype correlation.

This clonotype was obtained from a donor at least 40 years old with multiple myeloma. The genes are TRBV19 and TRBJ1-1; D is unclear. Sequencing used a population of CD138-negative cells sorted from bone marrow. Here the CDR3 reads CASSIDLGLDTEAFF. CDR3 coding DNA: TGTGCCAGTAGTATAGATTTGGGGTTAGACACTGAAGCTTTCTTT.